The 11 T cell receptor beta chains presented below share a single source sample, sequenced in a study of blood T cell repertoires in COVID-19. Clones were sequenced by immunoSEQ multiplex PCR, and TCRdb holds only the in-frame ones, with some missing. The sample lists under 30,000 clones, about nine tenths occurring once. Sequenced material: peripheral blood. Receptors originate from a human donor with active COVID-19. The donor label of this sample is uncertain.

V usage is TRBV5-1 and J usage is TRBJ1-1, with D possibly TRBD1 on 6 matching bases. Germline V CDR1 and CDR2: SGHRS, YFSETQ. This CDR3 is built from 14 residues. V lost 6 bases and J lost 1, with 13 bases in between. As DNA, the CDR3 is TGCGCCAGCACCCTGGACAGTACGAACACTGAAGCTTTCTTT. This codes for CASTLDSTNTEAFF.

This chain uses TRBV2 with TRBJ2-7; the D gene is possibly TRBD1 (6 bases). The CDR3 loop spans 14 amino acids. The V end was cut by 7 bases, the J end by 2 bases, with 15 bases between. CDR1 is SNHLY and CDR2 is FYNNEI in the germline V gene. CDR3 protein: CASTEGHRTYEQYF. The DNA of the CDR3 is TGTGCCAGCACCGAGGGACACCGAACCTACGAGCAGTACTTC.

The CDR3 loop is CASSLQAYEQYF. The CDR3 nucleotides are TGTGCCAGCAGCTTACAGGCCTACGAGCAGTACTTC. The chain combines TRBV7-2 with TRBJ2-7; D is undetermined. CDR3 length: 12 residues. Trimming cost V 2 bases and J 2 bases, with 4 bases left between them. Germline CDR1 reads SGHTA; CDR2 reads FQGNSA.

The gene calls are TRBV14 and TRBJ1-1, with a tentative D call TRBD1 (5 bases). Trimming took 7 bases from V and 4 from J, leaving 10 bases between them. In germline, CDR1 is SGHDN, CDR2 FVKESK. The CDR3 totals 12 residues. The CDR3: CASNGRGTEAFF. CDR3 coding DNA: TGTGCCAGCAATGGAAGGGGCACTGAAGCTTTCTTT.

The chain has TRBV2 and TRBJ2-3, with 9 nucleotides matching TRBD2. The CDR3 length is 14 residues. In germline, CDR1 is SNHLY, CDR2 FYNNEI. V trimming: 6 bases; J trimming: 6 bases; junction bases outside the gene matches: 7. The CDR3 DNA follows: TGTGCCAGCAGGACCAGCGGGGGGCTTGATACGCAGTATTTT. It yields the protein CASRTSGGLDTQYF.

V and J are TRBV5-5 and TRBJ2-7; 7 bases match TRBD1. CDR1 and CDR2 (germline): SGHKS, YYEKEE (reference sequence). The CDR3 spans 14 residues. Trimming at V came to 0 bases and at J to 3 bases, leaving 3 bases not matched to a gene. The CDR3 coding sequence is TGTGCCAGCAGCTTGGGTTACAGGGGCTACGAGCAGTACTTC. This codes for CASSLGYRGYEQYF.

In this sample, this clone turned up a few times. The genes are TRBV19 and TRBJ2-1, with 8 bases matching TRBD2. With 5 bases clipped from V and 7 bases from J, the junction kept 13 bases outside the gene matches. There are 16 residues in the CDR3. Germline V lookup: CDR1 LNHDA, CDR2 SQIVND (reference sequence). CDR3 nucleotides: TGTGCCAGTAGTGCGGCTAGCGGGTGGGGGACGAATGAGCAGTTCTTC. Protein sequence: CASSAASGWGTNEQFF.

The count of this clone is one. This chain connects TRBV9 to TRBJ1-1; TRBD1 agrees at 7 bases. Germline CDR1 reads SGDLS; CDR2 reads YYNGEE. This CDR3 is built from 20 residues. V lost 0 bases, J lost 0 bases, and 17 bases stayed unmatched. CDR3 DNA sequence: TGTGCCAGCAGCGTAGCTCCCTCACCCCCGGGACAGCCAATGAACACTGAAGCTTTCTTT. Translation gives CASSVAPSPPGQPMNTEAFF.

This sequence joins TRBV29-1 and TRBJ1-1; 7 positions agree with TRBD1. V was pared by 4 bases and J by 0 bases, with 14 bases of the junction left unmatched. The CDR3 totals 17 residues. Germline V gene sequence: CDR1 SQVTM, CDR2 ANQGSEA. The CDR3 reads CSVGSHRDRSLNTEAFF. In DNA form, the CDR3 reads TGCAGCGTTGGGTCCCATCGGGACAGATCTTTGAACACTGAAGCTTTCTTT.

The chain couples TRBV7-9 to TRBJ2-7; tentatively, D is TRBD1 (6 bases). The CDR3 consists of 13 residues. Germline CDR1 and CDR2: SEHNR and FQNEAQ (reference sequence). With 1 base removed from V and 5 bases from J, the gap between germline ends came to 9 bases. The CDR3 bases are TGTGCCAGCAGCTTAGTCGCAGGGGACGAGCAGTACTTC. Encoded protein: CASSLVAGDEQYF.

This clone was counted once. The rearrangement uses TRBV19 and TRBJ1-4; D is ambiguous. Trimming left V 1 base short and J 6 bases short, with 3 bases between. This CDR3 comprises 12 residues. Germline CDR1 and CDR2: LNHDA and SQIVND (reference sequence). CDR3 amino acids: CASSIADEKLFF. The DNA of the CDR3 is TGTGCCAGTAGTATAGCGGATGAAAAACTGTTTTTT.